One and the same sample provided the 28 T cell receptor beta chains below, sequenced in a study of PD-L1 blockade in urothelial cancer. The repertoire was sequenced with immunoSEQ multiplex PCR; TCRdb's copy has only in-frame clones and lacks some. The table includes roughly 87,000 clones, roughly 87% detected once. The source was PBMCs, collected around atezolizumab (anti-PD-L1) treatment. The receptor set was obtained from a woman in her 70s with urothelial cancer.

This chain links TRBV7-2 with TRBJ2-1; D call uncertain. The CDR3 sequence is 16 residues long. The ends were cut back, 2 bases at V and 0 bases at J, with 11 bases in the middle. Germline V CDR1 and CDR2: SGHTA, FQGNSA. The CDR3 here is CASSLWKRSSYNEQFF. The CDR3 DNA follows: TGTGCCAGCAGCTTATGGAAACGGAGCTCCTACAATGAGCAGTTCTTC.

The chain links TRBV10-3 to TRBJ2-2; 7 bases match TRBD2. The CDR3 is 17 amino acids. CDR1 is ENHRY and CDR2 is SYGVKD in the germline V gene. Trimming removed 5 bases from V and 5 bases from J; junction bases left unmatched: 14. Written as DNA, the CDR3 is TGTGCCATCAGTCCCGGTGGGAGGGACTCCTCGACCGGGGAGCTGTTTTTT. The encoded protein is CAISPGGRDSSTGELFF.

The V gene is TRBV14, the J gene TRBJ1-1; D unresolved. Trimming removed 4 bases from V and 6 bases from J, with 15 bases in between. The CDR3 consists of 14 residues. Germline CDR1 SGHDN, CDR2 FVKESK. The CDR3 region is CASSLTFPSPEAFF. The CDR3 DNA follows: TGTGCCAGCAGCCTAACTTTCCCATCACCTGAAGCTTTCTTT.

In DNA, the CDR3 is TGTGCCAGCAGGACTCCGGGGATATCGTACAATGAGCAGTTCTTC. The encoded protein is CASRTPGISYNEQFF. V is TRBV2 and J is TRBJ2-1; tentative D call: TRBD2 (5 bases). The CDR3 sequence is 15 residues long. Per germline, CDR1 SNHLY and CDR2 FYNNEI. With 6 bases removed from V and 4 bases from J, the gap between germline ends came to 16 bases.

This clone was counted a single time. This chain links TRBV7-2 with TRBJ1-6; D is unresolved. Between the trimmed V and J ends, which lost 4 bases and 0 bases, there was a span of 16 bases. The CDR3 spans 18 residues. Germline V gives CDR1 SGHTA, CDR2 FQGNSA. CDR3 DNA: TGTGCCAGCAGCTCGGGGTATTCGTTTGACTCCTATAATTCACCCCTCCACTTT. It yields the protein CASSSGYSFDSYNSPLHF. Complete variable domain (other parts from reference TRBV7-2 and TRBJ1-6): GAGVSQSPSNKVTEKGKDVELRCDPISGHTALYWYRQSLGQGLEFLIYFQGNSAPDKSGLPSDRFSAERTGGSVSTLTIQRTQQEDSAVYLCASSSGYSFDSYNSPLHFGNGTRLTVT.

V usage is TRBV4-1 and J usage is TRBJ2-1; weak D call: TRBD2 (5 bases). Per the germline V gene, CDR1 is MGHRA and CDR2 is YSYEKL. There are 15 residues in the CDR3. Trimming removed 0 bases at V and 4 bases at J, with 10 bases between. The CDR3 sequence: CASSQDPSGYNEQFF. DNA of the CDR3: TGCGCCAGCAGCCAAGATCCCAGCGGATACAATGAGCAGTTCTTC.

CDR3 sequence reads: CASSSYRGGPSQETQYF. The CDR3 DNA is TGTGCCAGCAGCTCCTACCGCGGGGGGCCCTCCCAAGAGACCCAGTACTTC. The chain combines TRBV7-9 with TRBJ2-5, with 8 bases matching TRBD2. The V gene's germline CDR1 is SEHNR and CDR2 FQNEAQ (reference sequence). J was trimmed by 1 base and V by 4 bases; bases with no gene match: 11. The CDR3 spans 17 residues. Together with reference TRBV7-9 and TRBJ2-5, the CDR3 gives the full variable domain: DTGVSQNPRHKITKRGQNVTFRCDPISEHNRLYWYRQTLGQGPEFLTYFQNEAQLEKSRLLSDRFSAERPKGSFSTLEIQRTEQGDSAMYLCASSSYRGGPSQETQYFGPGTRLLVL.

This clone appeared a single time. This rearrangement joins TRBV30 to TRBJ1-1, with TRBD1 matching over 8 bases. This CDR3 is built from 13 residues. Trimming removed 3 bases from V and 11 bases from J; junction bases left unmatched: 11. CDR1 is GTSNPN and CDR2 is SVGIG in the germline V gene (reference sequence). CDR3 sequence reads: CAWSAGQGRMAFF. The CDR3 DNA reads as TGTGCCTGGAGCGCAGGACAGGGTCGGATGGCTTTCTTT.

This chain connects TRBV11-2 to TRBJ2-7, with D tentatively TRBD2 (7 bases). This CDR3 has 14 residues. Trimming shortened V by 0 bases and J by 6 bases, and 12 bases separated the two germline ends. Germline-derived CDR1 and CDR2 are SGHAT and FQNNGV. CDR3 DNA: TGTGCCAGCAGCTTAGATCGGGGGGCTCGCGAGCAGTACTTC. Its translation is CASSLDRGAREQYF. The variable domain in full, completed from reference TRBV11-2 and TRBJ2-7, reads EAGVAQSPRYKIIEKRQSVAFWCNPISGHATLYWYQQILGQGPKLLIQFQNNGVVDDSQLPKDRFSAERLKGVDSTLKIQPAKLEDSAVYLCASSLDRGAREQYFGPGTRLTVT.

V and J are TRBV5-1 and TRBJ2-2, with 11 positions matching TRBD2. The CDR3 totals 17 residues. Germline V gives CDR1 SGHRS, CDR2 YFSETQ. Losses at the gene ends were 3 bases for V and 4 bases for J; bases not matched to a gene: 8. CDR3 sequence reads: CASSSPIAGGITGELFF. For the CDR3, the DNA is TGCGCCAGCAGCTCCCCGATAGCGGGGGGGATCACCGGGGAGCTGTTTTTT.

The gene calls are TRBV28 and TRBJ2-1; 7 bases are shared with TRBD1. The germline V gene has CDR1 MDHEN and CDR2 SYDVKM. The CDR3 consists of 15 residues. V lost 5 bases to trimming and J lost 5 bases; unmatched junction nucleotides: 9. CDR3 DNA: TGTGCCAGCAGTACTCCGGGACAGAGTAACAATGAGCAGTTCTTC. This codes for CASSTPGQSNNEQFF.

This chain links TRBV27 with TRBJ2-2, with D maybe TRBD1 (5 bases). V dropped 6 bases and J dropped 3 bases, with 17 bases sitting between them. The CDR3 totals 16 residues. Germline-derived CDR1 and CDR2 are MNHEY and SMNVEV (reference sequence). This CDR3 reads CASSPGPTWDTGELFF. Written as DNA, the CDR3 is TGTGCCAGCAGCCCAGGGCCAACCTGGGACACCGGGGAGCTGTTTTTT.

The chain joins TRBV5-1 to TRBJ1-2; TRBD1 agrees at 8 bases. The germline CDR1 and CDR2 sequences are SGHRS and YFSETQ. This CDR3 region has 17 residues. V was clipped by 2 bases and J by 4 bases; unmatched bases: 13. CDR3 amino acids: CASSFTGQGSRAYGYTF. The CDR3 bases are TGCGCCAGCAGCTTCACCGGACAGGGAAGTAGGGCCTATGGCTACACCTTC.

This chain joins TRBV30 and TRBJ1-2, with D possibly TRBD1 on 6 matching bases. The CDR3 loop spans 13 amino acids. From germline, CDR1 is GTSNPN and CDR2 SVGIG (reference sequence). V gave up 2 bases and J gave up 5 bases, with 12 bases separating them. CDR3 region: CAWSPGVGYGYTF. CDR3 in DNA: TGTGCCTGGAGTCCAGGGGTCGGGTATGGCTACACCTTC.

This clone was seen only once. DNA for the CDR3: TGTGCCATCAGTGACCCTAGACAGGGGGCCACCGGGGAGCTGTTTTTT. It specifies CAISDPRQGATGELFF. The chain has TRBV10-3 and TRBJ2-2; 10 bases match TRBD1. Germline CDR1 is ENHRY and CDR2 is SYGVKD. The CDR3 is 16 residues long. The junction had 5 bases not matched to a gene; V was cut back by 3 bases and J by 4 bases.

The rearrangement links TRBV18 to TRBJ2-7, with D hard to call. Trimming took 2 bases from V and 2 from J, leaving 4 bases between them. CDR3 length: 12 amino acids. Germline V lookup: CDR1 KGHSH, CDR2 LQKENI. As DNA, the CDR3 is TGTGCCAGCTCACCAGCGGCCTACGAGCAGTACTTC. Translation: CASSPAAYEQYF.

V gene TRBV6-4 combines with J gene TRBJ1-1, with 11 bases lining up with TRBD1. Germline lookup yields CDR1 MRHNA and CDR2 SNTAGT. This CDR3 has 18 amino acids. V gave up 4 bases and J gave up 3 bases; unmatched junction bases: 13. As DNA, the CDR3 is TGTGCCAGCAGTGGCGTAATCCGGGACAGGGGGATTTACACTGAAGCTTTCTTT. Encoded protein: CASSGVIRDRGIYTEAFF.

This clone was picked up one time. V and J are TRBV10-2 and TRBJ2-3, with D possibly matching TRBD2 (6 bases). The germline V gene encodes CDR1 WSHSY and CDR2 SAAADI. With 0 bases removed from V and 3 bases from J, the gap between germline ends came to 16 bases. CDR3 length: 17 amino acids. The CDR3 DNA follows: TGCGCCAGCAGTGAGTCGACTTGGCCAGGAGGGACAGATACGCAGTATTTT. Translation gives CASSESTWPGGTDTQYF.

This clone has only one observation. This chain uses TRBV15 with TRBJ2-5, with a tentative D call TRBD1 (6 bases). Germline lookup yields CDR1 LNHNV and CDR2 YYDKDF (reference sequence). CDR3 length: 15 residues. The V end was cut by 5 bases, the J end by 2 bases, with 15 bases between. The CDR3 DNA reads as TGTGCCACCAGCCTCGACAGGTTAAAGCAAGAGACCCAGTACTTC. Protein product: CATSLDRLKQETQYF. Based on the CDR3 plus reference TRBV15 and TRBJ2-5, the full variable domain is DAMVIQNPRYQVTQFGKPVTLSCSQTLNHNVMYWYQQKSSQAPKLLFHYYDKDFNNEADTPDNFQSRRPNTSFCFLDIRSPGLGDTAMYLCATSLDRLKQETQYFGPGTRLLVL.

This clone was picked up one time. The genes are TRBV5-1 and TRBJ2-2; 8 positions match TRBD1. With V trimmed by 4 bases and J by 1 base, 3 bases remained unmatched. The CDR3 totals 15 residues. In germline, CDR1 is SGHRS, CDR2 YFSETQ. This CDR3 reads CASSVDRVNTGELFF. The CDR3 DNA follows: TGCGCCAGCAGCGTGGACAGGGTGAACACCGGGGAGCTGTTTTTT. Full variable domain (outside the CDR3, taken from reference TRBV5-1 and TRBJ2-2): KAGVTQTPRYLIKTRGQQVTLSCSPISGHRSVSWYQQTPGQGLQFLFEYFSETQRNKGNFPGRFSGRQFSNSRSEMNVSTLELGDSALYLCASSVDRVNTGELFFGEGSRLTVL.

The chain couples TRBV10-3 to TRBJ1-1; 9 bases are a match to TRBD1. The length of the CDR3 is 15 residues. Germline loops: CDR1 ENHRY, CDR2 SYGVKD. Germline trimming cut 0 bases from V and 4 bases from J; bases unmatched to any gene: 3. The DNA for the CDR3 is TGTGCCATCAGTGAGTCGGGGACAGGGAGCACTGAAGCTTTCTTT. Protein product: CAISESGTGSTEAFF.

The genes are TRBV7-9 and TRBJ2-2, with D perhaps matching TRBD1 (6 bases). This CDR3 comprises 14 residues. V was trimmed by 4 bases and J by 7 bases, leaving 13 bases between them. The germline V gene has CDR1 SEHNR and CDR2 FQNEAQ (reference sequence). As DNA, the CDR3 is TGTGCCAGCAGCTCGCAGGGGTTTGGCGGGGAGCTGTTTTTT. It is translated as CASSSQGFGGELFF.

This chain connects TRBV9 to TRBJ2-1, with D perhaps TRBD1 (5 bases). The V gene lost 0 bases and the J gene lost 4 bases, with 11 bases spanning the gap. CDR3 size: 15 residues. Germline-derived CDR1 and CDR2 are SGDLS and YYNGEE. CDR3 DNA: TGTGCCAGCAGCGTAGGGGGCGGAACATACAATGAGCAGTTCTTC. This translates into CASSVGGGTYNEQFF.

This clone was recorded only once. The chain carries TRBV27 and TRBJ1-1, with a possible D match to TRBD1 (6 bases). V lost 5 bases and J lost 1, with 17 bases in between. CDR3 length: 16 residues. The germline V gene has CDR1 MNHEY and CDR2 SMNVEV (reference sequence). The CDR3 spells CASSPGWGRGNTEAFF. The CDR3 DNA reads TGTGCCAGCAGTCCGGGGTGGGGGCGAGGGAACACTGAAGCTTTCTTT.

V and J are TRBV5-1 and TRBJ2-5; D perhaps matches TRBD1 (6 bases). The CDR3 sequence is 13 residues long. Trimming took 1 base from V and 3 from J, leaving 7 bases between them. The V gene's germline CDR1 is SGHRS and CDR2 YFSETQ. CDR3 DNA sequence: TGCGCCAGCAGCTTGACAGGGAAAGAGACCCAGTACTTC. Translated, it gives CASSLTGKETQYF.

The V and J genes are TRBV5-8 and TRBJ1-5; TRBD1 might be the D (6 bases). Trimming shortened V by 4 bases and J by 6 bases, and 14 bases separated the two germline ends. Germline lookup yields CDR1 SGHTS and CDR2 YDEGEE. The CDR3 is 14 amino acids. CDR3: CASSHTGSPQPQHF. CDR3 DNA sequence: TGTGCCAGCAGCCATACAGGGTCACCTCAGCCCCAGCATTTT. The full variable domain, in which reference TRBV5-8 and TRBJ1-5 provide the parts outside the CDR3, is EAGVTQSPTHLIKTRGQQATLRCSPISGHTSVYWYQQALGLGLQFLLWYDEGEERNRGNFPPRFSGRQFPNYSSELNVNALELEDSALYLCASSHTGSPQPQHFGDGTRLSIL.

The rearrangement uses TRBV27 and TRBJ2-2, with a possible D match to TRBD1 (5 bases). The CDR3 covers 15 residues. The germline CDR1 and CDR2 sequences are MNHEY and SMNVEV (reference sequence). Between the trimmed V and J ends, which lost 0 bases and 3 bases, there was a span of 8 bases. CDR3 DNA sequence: TGTGCCAGCAGTTTATCCCAGGGCCACACCGGGGAGCTGTTTTTT. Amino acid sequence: CASSLSQGHTGELFF.

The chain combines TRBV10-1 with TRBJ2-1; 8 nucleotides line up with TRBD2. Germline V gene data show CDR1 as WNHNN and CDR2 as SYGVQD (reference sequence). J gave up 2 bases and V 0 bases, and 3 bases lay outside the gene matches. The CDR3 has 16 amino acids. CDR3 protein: CASSESTGGAYNEQFF. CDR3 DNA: TGCGCCAGCAGTGAGTCTACCGGGGGGGCCTACAATGAGCAGTTCTTC.